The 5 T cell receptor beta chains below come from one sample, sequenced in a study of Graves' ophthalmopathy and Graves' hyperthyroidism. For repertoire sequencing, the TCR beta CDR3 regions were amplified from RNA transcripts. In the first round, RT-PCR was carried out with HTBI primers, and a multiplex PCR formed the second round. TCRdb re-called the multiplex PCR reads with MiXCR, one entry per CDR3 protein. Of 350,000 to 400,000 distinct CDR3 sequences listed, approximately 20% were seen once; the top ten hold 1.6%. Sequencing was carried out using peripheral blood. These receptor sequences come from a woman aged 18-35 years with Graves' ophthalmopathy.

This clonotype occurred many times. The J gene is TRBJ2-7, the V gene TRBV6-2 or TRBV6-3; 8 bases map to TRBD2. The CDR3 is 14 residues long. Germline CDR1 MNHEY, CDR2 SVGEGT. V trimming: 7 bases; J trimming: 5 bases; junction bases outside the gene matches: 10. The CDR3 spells CASTLRAGAHEQYF. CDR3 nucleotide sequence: TGTGCCAGCACCCTAAGAGCGGGAGCCCACGAGCAGTACTTC.

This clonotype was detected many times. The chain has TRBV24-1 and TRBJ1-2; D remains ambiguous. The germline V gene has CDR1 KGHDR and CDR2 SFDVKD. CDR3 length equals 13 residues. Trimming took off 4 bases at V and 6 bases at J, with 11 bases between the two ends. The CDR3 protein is CATSESRANGYTF. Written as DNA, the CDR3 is TGTGCCACCAGTGAGTCCCGGGCGAATGGCTACACCTTC.

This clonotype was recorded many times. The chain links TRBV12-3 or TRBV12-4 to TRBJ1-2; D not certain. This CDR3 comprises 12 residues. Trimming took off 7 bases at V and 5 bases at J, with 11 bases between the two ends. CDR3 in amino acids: CASTSSLYGYTF. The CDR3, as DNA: TGTGCCAGCACCTCCTCACTTTATGGCTACACCTTC.

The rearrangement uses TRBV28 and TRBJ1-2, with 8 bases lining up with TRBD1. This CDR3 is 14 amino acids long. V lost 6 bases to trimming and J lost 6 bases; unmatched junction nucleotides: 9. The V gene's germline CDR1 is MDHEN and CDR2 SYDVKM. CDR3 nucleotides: TGTGCCAGCAGACCCGGACAGGGATTCCATGGCTACACCTTC. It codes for CASRPGQGFHGYTF.

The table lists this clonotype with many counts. This CDR3 is CASSFKARANYGYTF. The CDR3 nucleotides read TGTGCCAGCAGTTTCAAGGCCCGGGCTAACTATGGCTACACCTTC. The chain links TRBV6-5 to TRBJ1-2, with no clear D. The length of the CDR3 is 15 residues. V was trimmed by 4 bases and J by 0 bases, leaving 12 bases between them. Germline V gene lookup returns CDR1 MNHEY and CDR2 SVGAGI.